The count of the clone carrying this T cell receptor beta chain is one. The sample originates from a study of blood T cell repertoires in COVID-19. Clones were read by immunoSEQ multiplex PCR, and TCRdb kept only the in-frame ones, dropping some. The sample includes some 110,000 clones, just over 85% seen only once; the top ten take around 4.2%. Germline CDR1 SGHVS, CDR2 FQNEAQ. The CDR3 contains 15 residues. Germline trimming cut 3 bases from V and 5 bases from J; bases unmatched to any gene: 7. Sequenced: peripheral blood. J is TRBJ1-1 and V is TRBV7-8; 9 nucleotides align to TRBD1. This sequence was found in a man in his forties with acute or convalescent COVID-19. The CDR3 reads CASSFWGQGKTEAFF. CDR3 DNA: TGTGCCAGCAGCTTCTGGGGACAGGGTAAGACTGAAGCTTTCTTT.